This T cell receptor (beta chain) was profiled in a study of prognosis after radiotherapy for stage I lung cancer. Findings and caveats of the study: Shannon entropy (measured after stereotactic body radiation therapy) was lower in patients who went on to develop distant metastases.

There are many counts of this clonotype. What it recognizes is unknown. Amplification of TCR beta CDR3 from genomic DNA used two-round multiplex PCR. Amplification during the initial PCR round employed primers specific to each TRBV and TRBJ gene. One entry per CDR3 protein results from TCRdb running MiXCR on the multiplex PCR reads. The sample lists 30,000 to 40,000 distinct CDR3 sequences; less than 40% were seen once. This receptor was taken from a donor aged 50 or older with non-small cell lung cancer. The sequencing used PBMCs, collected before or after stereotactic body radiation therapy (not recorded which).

CDR3 sequence (DNA): TGCGCCAGCAGGCGGGATATCTCAGATACGCAGTATTTT. It translates to CASRRDISDTQYF. The V and J genes are TRBV5-1 and TRBJ2-3, with D possibly being TRBD2 (6 bases). This CDR3 has 13 residues. The germline V gene encodes CDR1 SGHRS and CDR2 YFSETQ. V lost 5 bases, J lost 4 bases, and 11 bases lay in between.